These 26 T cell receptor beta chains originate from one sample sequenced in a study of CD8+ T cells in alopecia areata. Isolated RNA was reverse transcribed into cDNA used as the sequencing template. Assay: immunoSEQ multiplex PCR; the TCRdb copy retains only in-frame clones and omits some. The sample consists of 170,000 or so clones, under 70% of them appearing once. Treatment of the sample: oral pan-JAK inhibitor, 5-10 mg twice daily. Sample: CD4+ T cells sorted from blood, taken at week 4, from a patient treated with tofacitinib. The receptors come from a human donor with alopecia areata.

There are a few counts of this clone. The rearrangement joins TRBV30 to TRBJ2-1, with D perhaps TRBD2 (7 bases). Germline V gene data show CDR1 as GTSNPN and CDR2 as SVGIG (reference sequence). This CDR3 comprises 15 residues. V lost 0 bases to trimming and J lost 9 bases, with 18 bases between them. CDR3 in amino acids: CAWSVLGGHLGEQFF. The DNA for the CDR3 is TGTGCCTGGAGTGTACTGGGGGGGCACTTGGGTGAGCAGTTCTTC.

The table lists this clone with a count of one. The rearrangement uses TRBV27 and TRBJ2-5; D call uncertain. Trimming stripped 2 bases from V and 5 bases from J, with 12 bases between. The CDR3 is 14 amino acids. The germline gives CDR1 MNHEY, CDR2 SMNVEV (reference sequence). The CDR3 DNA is TGTGCCAGCAGTTTAAGGGTCTTGGGTGAGACCCAGTACTTC. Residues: CASSLRVLGETQYF.

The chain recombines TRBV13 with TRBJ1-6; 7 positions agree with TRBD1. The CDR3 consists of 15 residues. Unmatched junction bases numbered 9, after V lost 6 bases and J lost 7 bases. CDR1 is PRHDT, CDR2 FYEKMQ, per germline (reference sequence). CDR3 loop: CASRPTGARNSPLHF. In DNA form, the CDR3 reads TGTGCCAGCAGACCAACAGGGGCTCGAAATTCACCCCTCCACTTT.

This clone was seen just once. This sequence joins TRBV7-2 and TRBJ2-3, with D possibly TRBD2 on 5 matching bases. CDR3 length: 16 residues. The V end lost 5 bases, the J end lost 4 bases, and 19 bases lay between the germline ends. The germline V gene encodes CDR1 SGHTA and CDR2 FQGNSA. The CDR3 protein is CASSPFGVGTSDTQYF. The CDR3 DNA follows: TGTGCCAGCAGCCCTTTCGGGGTTGGAACCTCAGATACGCAGTATTTT.

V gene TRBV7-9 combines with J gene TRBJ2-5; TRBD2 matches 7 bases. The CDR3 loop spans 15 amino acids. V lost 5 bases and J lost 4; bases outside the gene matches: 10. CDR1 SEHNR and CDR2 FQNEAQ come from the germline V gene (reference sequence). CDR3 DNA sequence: TGTGCCAGCAGCACCCCCCGACTAGCCCGAGAGACCCAGTACTTC. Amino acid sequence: CASSTPRLARETQYF.

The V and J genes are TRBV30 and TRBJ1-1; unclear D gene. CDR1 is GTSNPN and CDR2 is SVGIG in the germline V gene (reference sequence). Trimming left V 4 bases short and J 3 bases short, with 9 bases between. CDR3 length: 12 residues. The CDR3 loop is CAWKGQDTEAFF. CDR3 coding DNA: TGTGCCTGGAAAGGGCAGGACACTGAAGCTTTCTTT. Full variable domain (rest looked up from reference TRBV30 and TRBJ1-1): SQTIHQWPATLVQPVGSPLSLECTVEGTSNPNLYWYRQAAGRGLQLLFYSVGIGQISSEVPQNLSASRPQDRQFILSSKKLLLSDSGFYLCAWKGQDTEAFFGQGTRLTVV.

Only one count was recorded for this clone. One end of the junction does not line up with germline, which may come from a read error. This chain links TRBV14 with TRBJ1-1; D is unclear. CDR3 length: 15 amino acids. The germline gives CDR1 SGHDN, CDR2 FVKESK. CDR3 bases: TGTGCCAGCAGCCAAGGATATCAGGTAGACACCGAAGCTTTCTTT. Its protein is CASSQGYQVDTEAFF.

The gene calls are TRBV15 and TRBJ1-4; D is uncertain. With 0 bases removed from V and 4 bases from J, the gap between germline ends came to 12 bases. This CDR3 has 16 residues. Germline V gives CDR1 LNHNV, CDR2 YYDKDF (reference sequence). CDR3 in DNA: TGTGCCACCAGCAGAGATCAGGCCTCGAATAATGAAAAACTGTTTTTT. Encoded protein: CATSRDQASNNEKLFF.

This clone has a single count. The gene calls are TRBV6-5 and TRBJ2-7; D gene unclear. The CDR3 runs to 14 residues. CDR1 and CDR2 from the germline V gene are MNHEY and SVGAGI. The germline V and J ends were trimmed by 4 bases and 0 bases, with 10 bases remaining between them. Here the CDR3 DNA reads TGTGCCAGCAGTTTAGGGCCCTTCTCCTACGAGCAGTACTTC. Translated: CASSLGPFSYEQYF.

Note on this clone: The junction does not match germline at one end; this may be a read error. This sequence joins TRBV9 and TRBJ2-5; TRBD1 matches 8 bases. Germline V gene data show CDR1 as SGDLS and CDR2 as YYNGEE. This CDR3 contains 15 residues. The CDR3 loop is CASSPRDRPGPTQDF. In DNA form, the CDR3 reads TGTGCCAGCAGCCCTAGGGACAGGCCCGGTCCTACCCAGGACTTC.

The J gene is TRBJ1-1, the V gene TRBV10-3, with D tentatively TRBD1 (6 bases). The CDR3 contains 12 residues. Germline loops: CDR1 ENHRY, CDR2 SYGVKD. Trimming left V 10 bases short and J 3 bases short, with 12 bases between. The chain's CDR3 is CATGTGYTEAFF. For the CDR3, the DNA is TGTGCCACCGGAACAGGGTACACTGAAGCTTTCTTT.

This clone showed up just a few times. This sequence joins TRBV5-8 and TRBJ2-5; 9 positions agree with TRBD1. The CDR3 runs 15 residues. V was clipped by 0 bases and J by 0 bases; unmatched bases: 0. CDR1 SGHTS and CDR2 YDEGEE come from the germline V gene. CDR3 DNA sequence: TGTGCCAGCAGCTTGGGGACAGGGGACCAAGAGACCCAGTACTTC. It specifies CASSLGTGDQETQYF. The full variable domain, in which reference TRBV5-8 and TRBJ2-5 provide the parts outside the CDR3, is EAGVTQSPTHLIKTRGQQATLRCSPISGHTSVYWYQQALGLGLQFLLWYDEGEERNRGNFPPRFSGRQFPNYSSELNVNALELEDSALYLCASSLGTGDQETQYFGPGTRLLVL.

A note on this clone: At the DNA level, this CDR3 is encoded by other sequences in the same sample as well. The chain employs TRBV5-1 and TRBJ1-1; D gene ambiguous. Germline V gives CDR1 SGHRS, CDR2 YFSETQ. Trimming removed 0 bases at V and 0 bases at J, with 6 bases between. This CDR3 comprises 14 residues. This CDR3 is CASSLASMNTEAFF. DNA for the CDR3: TGCGCCAGCAGCTTGGCCTCTATGAACACTGAAGCTTTCTTT.

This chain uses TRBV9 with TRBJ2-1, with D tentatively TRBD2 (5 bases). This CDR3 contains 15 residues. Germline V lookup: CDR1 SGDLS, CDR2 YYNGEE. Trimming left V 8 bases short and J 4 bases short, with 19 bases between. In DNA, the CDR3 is TGTGCCAGTCCGCCACTAGTCCCCTCTTACAATGAGCAGTTCTTC. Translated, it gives CASPPLVPSYNEQFF.

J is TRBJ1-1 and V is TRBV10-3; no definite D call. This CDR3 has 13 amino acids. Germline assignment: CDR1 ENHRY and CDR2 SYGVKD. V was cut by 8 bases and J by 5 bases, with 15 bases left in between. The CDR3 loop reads CAISPILGTEAFF. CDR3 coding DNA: TGTGCCATCTCTCCCATCTTGGGGACTGAAGCTTTCTTT.

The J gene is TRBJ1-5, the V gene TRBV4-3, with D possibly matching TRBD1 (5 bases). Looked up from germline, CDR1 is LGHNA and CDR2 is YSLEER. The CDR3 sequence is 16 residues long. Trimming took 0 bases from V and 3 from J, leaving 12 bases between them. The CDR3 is CASSQDVSGNNQPQHF. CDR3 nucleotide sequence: TGCGCCAGCAGCCAAGATGTCTCAGGGAACAATCAGCCCCAGCATTTT.

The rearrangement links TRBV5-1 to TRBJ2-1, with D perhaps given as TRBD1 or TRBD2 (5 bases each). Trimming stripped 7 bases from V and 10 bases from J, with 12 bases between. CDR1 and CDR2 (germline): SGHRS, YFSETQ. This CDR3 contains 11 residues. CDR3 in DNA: TGCGCCAGCCGGGACGGGAAGGAGCAGTTCTTC. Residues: CASRDGKEQFF.

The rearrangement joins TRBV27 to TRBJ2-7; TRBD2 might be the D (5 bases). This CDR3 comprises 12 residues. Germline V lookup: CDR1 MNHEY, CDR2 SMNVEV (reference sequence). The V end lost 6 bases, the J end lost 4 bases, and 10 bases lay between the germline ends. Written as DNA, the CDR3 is TGTGCCAGCAGCAAGGACTTTTACGAGCAGTACTTC. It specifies CASSKDFYEQYF.

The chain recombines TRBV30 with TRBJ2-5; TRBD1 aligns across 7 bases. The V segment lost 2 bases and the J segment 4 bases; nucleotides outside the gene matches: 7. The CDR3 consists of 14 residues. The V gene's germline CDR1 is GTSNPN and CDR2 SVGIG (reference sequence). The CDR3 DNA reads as TGTGCCTGGAGTAGGGACAGTCTGTTAGAGACCCAGTACTTC. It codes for CAWSRDSLLETQYF.

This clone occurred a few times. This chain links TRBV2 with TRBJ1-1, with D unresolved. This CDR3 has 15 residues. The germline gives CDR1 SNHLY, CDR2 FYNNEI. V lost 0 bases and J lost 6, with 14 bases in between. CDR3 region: CASSEARGSDAEAFF. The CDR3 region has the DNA TGTGCCAGCAGTGAAGCGCGTGGGTCTGACGCTGAAGCTTTCTTT.

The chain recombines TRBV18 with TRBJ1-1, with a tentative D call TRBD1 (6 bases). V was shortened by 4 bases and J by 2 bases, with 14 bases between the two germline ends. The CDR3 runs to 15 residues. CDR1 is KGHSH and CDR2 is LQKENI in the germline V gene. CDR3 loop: CASSQQGGGNTEAFF. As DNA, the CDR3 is TGTGCCAGCTCACAACAGGGTGGCGGTAACACTGAAGCTTTCTTT.

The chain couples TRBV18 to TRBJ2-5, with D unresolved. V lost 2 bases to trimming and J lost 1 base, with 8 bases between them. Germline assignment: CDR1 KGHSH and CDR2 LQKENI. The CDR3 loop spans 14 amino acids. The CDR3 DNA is TGTGCCAGCTCACCAGGCAGGACCCAAGAGACCCAGTACTTC. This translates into CASSPGRTQETQYF.

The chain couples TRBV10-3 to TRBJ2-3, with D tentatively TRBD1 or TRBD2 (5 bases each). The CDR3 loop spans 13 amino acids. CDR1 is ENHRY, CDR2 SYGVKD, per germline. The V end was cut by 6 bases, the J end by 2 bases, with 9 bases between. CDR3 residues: CAIRPGTTDTQYF. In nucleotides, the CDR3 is TGTGCCATCAGACCCGGGACCACAGATACGCAGTATTTT.

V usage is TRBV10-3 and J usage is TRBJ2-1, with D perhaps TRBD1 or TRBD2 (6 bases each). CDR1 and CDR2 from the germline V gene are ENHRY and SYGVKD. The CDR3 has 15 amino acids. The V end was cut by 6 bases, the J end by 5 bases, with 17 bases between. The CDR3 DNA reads TGTGCCATCAGGGCGCTGGTGGGGGGCGACAATGAGCAGTTCTTC. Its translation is CAIRALVGGDNEQFF.

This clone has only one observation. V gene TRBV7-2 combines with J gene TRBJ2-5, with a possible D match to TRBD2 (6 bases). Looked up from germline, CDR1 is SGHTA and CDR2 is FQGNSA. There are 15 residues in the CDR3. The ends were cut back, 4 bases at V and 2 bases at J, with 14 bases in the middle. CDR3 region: CASSSTGTLQETQYF. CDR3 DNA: TGTGCCAGCAGCTCGACCGGGACTTTACAAGAGACCCAGTACTTC.

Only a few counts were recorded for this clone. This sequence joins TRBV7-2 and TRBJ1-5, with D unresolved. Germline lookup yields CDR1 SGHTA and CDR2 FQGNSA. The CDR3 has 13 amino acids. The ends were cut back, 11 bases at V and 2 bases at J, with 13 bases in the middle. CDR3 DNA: TGTGCCTGCGCCCGGTCGGGCAATCAGCCCCAGCATTTT. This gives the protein CACARSGNQPQHF. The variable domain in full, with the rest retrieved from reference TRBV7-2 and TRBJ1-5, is GAGVSQSPSNKVTEKGKDVELRCDPISGHTALYWYRQSLGQGLEFLIYFQGNSAPDKSGLPSDRFSAERTGGSVSTLTIQRTQQEDSAVYLCACARSGNQPQHFGDGTRLSIL.